This TCR beta chain was found in a study of blood T cell repertoires in COVID-19. Turning to the study itself: Sample material is recorded as cDNA or gDNA derived from T cells, B-cell-depleted T cells, or PBMCs.

The authors' processing: Scientists estimated how many nucleated cells there were by amplifying reference gene primers. Generated by immunoSEQ multiplex PCR, the TCRdb table keeps only in-frame clones and is missing some. D and trimming come from the DNA, and the V and J calls and clone size come from that table. The table includes fewer than 300,000 clones, approximately 81% detected once. This clone has only one observation. Germline loops: CDR1 SGHTA, CDR2 FQGTGA. V was clipped by 0 bases and J by 2 bases, with 20 bases between them. This CDR3 has 19 amino acids. The receptor was isolated from a young woman with acute or convalescent COVID-19. The sequenced sample consisted of peripheral blood. The chain uses TRBV7-3 and TRBJ1-5, with D perhaps TRBD1 (6 bases). The CDR3 spells CASSLTIGRGMWGNQPQHF. For the CDR3, the DNA is TGTGCCAGCAGCTTAACGATTGGCAGGGGAATGTGGGGCAATCAGCCCCAGCATTTT.